Listed here are 21 T cell receptor beta chains from one sample, sequenced in a study of patients and donors after allogeneic stem cell transplantation. TCRdb re-called the RT-PCR reads through MiXCR, storing one row per CDR3 protein. The table records around 25,000 distinct CDR3 sequences, approximately 39% of them present only once. Specimen: blood, either unsorted or a sorted T cell fraction (not recorded which). The origin of the receptors is a human donor who was either an allogeneic HSCT recipient or a stem cell or donor lymphocyte infusion donor (not recorded which). It is not recorded whose cells these are; they may come from a transplant donor.

The chain carries TRBV12-3 or TRBV12-4 and TRBJ2-5; D is perhaps TRBD1 (5 bases). This CDR3 comprises 18 residues. Trimming pared 5 bases from V and 1 base from J, leaving 23 bases between. The CDR3 is CASSPDARQRRSQETQYF. CDR3 DNA sequence: TGTGCCAGCAGTCCCGACGCTCGACAGAGGAGATCCCAAGAGACCCAGTACTTC.

This chain links TRBV4-1 with TRBJ2-7, with 7 positions matching TRBD2. V gave up 5 bases and J gave up 2 bases; unmatched junction bases: 3. CDR1 is MGHRA and CDR2 is YSYEKL in the germline V gene. The CDR3 covers 13 residues. Written as DNA, the CDR3 is TGCGCCAGCAGCTGGGACTACCCCTACGAGCAGTACTTC. It specifies CASSWDYPYEQYF.

The chain uses TRBV3-1 and TRBJ2-1, with 13 bases that match TRBD2. The CDR3 is made up of 16 amino acids. Unmatched junction bases numbered 3, after V lost 1 base and J lost 6 bases. The V gene's germline CDR1 is LGHDT and CDR2 YNNKEL (reference sequence). In nucleotides, the CDR3 is TGTGCCAGCAGCCAAGCGGGACTAGCGGGATCCAATGAGCAGTTCTTC. This codes for CASSQAGLAGSNEQFF.

The chain couples TRBV5-5 to TRBJ2-7; D is undetermined. Per germline, CDR1 SGHKS and CDR2 YYEKEE (reference sequence). CDR3 size: 14 residues. Trimming removed 4 bases at V and 5 bases at J, with 16 bases between. The DNA for the CDR3 is TGTGCCAGCAGCCCTCCCAGATACGTGGACGAGCAGTACTTC. Translated: CASSPPRYVDEQYF. The variable domain in full, completed from reference TRBV5-5 and TRBJ2-7, reads DAGVTQSPTHLIKTRGQQVTLRCSPISGHKSVSWYQQVLGQGPQFIFQYYEKEERGRGNFPDRFSARQFPNYSSELNVNALLLGDSALYLCASSPPRYVDEQYFGPGTRLTVT.

The V gene is TRBV28, the J gene TRBJ2-7; D is possibly TRBD1 or TRBD2 (5 bases each). The V gene's germline CDR1 is MDHEN and CDR2 SYDVKM. The CDR3 totals 14 residues. Between the trimmed V and J ends, which lost 6 bases and 2 bases, there was a span of 14 bases. The CDR3 region has the DNA TGTGCCAGCAGACCGGGGCGTAGCCCCTACGAGCAGTACTTC. Its translation is CASRPGRSPYEQYF.

CDR3 region: CASSELWPGNQPQHF. The DNA of the CDR3 is TGTGCCAGCAGTGAACTATGGCCCGGCAATCAGCCCCAGCATTTT. J is TRBJ1-5 and V is TRBV6-1; the D is unclear. The CDR3 is 15 residues long. Trimming cost V 2 bases and J 2 bases, with 10 bases left between them. From germline, CDR1 is MNHNS and CDR2 SASEGT.

This clonotype was picked up many times. The chain is built from TRBV5-1 and TRBJ1-1; D gene uncertain. The V gene's germline CDR1 is SGHRS and CDR2 YFSETQ. The CDR3 has 16 amino acids. The V and J ends lost 0 bases and 0 bases respectively, with 12 bases between them. The CDR3 here is CASSLGWSNMNTEAFF. CDR3 nucleotide sequence: TGCGCCAGCAGCTTGGGGTGGTCGAACATGAACACTGAAGCTTTCTTT.

There are a few counts of this clonotype. As DNA, the CDR3 is TGTGCCAGCAGCCTAGAGGCTAGGGACCAGCCCCAGCATTTT. This encodes CASSLEARDQPQHF. J is TRBJ1-5 and V is TRBV7-2; perhaps TRBD1 as D (5 bases). Looked up from germline, CDR1 is SGHTA and CDR2 is FQGNSA. V dropped 5 bases and J dropped 7 bases, with 15 bases sitting between them. CDR3 length equals 14 residues. Drawing the rest from reference TRBV7-2 and TRBJ1-5, the complete variable domain is GAGVSQSPSNKVTEKGKDVELRCDPISGHTALYWYRQSLGQGLEFLIYFQGNSAPDKSGLPSDRFSAERTGGSVSTLTIQRTQQEDSAVYLCASSLEARDQPQHFGDGTRLSIL.

This rearrangement joins TRBV5-1 to TRBJ1-1, with 9 positions matching TRBD1. V lost 4 bases and J lost 10; bases outside the gene matches: 8. Germline values: CDR1 SGHRS, CDR2 YFSETQ. The CDR3 extends over 13 amino acids. The CDR3 bases are TGCGCCAGCAGCCCACGGACAGGGGAAGGAGCTTTCTTT. This codes for CASSPRTGEGAFF.

The V call is TRBV5-8, the J call TRBJ2-2, with D possibly being TRBD1 (6 bases). The germline V and J ends were trimmed by 7 bases and 1 base, with 14 bases remaining between them. This CDR3 spans 15 amino acids. Germline-derived CDR1 and CDR2 are SGHTS and YDEGEE. The CDR3 nucleotides are TGTGCCAGCCGGATCAGGGGCATGAACACCGGGGAGCTGTTTTTT. Its protein product is CASRIRGMNTGELFF. Drawing the rest from reference TRBV5-8 and TRBJ2-2, the complete variable domain is EAGVTQSPTHLIKTRGQQATLRCSPISGHTSVYWYQQALGLGLQFLLWYDEGEERNRGNFPPRFSGRQFPNYSSELNVNALELEDSALYLCASRIRGMNTGELFFGEGSRLTVL.

This clonotype was counted only a few times. CDR3 protein: CASSFAGREQYF. The DNA of the CDR3 is TGCGCCAGCAGCTTCGCAGGTCGGGAGCAGTACTTC. The chain carries TRBV5-1 and TRBJ2-7; no reliable D call. Germline V gene sequence: CDR1 SGHRS, CDR2 YFSETQ. Trimming took 2 bases from V and 7 from J, leaving 10 bases between them. CDR3 length equals 12 residues.

V is TRBV20-1 and J is TRBJ2-7; D perhaps matches TRBD1 (8 bases). V lost 5 bases and J 6 bases, leaving 23 bases between the germline ends. The CDR3 is 15 residues long. Germline V lookup: CDR1 DFQATT, CDR2 SNEGSKA (reference sequence). This CDR3 reads CSADVQGGLRFEQYF. The CDR3 region has the DNA TGCAGTGCTGATGTACAGGGGGGACTAAGATTCGAGCAGTACTTC.

CDR3 DNA sequence: TGTGCCAGCAGCCCCGGAGAAACAGATACGCAGTATTTT. Its protein is CASSPGETDTQYF. The chain combines TRBV7-9 with TRBJ2-3; no clear D. The CDR3 spans 13 residues. Germline V gene lookup returns CDR1 SEHNR and CDR2 FQNEAQ (reference sequence). The germline V and J ends were trimmed by 5 bases and 3 bases, with 9 bases remaining between them.

This clonotype appeared a few times. J is TRBJ2-5 and V is TRBV12-3 or TRBV12-4, with D hard to call. The CDR3 is 12 residues long. Trimming cost V 3 bases and J 3 bases, with 5 bases left between them. CDR3 in DNA: TGTGCCAGCAGTTTTGGGGAAGAGACCCAGTACTTC. Translated, it gives CASSFGEETQYF.

A single count supports this clonotype. The V and J genes are TRBV6-6 and TRBJ2-1; 14 bases fit TRBD2. V was clipped by 0 bases and J by 9 bases; unmatched bases: 4. Germline V gene data show CDR1 as MNHNY and CDR2 as SVGAGI (reference sequence). The CDR3 covers 16 residues. The CDR3 here is CASSYSGLAGAGEQFF. The CDR3 DNA is TGTGCCAGCAGTTACTCGGGACTAGCGGGAGCGGGTGAGCAGTTCTTC.

This clonotype was recorded a few times. The chain recombines TRBV21-1 with TRBJ1-2; no DNA check was done on the table's D call, TRBD1. TRBV21-1 is an annotated pseudogene. The CDR3 covers 14 residues. CDR3 nucleotides: TGTGCCAGCAGCGCCCTGAACAGGGGGTATGGCTACACCTTC. Its translation: CASSALNRGYGYTF.

V gene TRBV6-1 combines with J gene TRBJ1-2; D is perhaps TRBD1 (5 bases). V lost 1 base and J 8 bases, leaving 14 bases between the germline ends. Per germline, CDR1 MNHNS and CDR2 SASEGT. CDR3 length: 14 amino acids. In nucleotides, the CDR3 is TGTGCCAGCAGTGAAGTCCCAGGGATCGGGGGCTACACCTTC. It is translated as CASSEVPGIGGYTF.

The CDR3 coding sequence is TGTGCCAGCAGCTCGAGCAGGGGCACTGAAGCTTTCTTT. As protein: CASSSSRGTEAFF. The gene calls are TRBV7-6 and TRBJ1-1, with a possible D match to TRBD1 (6 bases). CDR3 length equals 13 residues. V gave up 4 bases and J gave up 4 bases, with 10 bases separating them. Germline V gives CDR1 SGHVS, CDR2 FNYEAQ.

J is TRBJ2-3 and V is TRBV7-9; no firm D call. V was cut by 1 base and J by 0 bases, with 11 bases left in between. The germline V gene has CDR1 SEHNR and CDR2 FQNEAQ (reference sequence). The CDR3 is 16 amino acids. Here the CDR3 DNA reads TGTGCCAGCAGCTTAGGCCGTACCAGTAGCACAGATACGCAGTATTTT. This translates into CASSLGRTSSTDTQYF.

The chain has TRBV4-2 and TRBJ2-1, with TRBD2 matching 11 bases. This CDR3 is built from 17 residues. Germline assignment: CDR1 LGHNA and CDR2 YNFKEQ. V lost 1 base and J lost 7; bases outside the gene matches: 9. The CDR3 sequence: CASSQGPLAGVRNEQFF. The CDR3 coding sequence is TGTGCCAGCAGCCAAGGGCCACTAGCGGGAGTAAGAAATGAGCAGTTCTTC.

The V and J genes are TRBV11-2 and TRBJ2-2; D remains ambiguous. V lost 0 bases and J 4 bases, leaving 6 bases between the germline ends. The CDR3 has 14 amino acids. The germline CDR1 and CDR2 sequences are SGHAT and FQNNGV. CDR3 loop: CASSLDLGTGELFF. DNA of the CDR3: TGTGCCAGCAGCTTAGATTTGGGCACCGGGGAGCTGTTTTTT. The full variable domain, with the rest looked up from reference TRBV11-2 and TRBJ2-2, is EAGVAQSPRYKIIEKRQSVAFWCNPISGHATLYWYQQILGQGPKLLIQFQNNGVVDDSQLPKDRFSAERLKGVDSTLKIQPAKLEDSAVYLCASSLDLGTGELFFGEGSRLTVL.